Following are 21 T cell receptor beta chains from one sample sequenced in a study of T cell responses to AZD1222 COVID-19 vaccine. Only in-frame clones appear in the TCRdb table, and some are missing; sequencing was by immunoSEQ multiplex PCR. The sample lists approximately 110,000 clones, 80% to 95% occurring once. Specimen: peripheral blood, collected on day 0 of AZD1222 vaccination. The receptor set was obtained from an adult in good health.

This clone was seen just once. CDR3 in DNA: TGTGCCAGCAGCTTACGAGGGGACAGCAATCAGCCCCAGCATTTT. This translates into CASSLRGDSNQPQHF. The chain is built from TRBV7-9 and TRBJ1-5, with D possibly TRBD1 on 5 matching bases. Trimming removed 2 bases from V and 1 base from J, with 9 bases in between. CDR3 length: 15 amino acids. Germline CDR1 and CDR2: SEHNR and FQNEAQ (reference sequence). Supplemented by reference TRBV7-9 and TRBJ1-5, the full variable domain reads DTGVSQNPRHKITKRGQNVTFRCDPISEHNRLYWYRQTLGQGPEFLTYFQNEAQLEKSRLLSDRFSAERPKGSFSTLEIQRTEQGDSAMYLCASSLRGDSNQPQHFGDGTRLSIL.

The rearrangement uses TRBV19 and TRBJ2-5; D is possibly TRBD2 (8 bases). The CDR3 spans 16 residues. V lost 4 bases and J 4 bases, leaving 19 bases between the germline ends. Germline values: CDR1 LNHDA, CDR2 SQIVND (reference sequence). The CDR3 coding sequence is TGTGCCAGTAGTAAGGGGGCGGGGGGAAGTCGAGAGACCCAGTACTTC. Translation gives CASSKGAGGSRETQYF.

CDR3 in amino acids: CASSLRGGAFF. The DNA for the CDR3 is TGTGCCAGCAGCTTACGGGGAGGAGCTTTCTTT. J is TRBJ1-1 and V is TRBV7-6, with D unresolved. Trimming took off 2 bases at V and 10 bases at J, with 8 bases between the two ends. Germline CDR1 and CDR2: SGHVS and FNYEAQ. This CDR3 comprises 11 residues.

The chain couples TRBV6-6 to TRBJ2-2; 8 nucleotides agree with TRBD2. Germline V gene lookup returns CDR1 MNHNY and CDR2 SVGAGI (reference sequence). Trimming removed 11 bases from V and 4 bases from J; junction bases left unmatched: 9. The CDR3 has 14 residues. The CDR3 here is CARGSGGGTGELFF. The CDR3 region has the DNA TGTGCCCGGGGGTCGGGGGGGGGCACCGGGGAGCTGTTTTTT.

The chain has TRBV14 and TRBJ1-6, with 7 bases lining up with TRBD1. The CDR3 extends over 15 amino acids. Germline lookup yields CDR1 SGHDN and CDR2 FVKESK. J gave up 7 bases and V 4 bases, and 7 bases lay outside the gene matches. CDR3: CASSRWGQTNSPLHF. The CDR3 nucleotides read TGTGCCAGCAGCCGATGGGGACAGACGAATTCACCCCTCCACTTT.

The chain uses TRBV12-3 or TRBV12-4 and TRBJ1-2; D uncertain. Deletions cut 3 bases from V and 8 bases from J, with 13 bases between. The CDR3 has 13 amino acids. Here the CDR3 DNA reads TGTGCCAGCAGTTTGGGCCAGCGAAGCGGCTACACCTTC. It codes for CASSLGQRSGYTF.

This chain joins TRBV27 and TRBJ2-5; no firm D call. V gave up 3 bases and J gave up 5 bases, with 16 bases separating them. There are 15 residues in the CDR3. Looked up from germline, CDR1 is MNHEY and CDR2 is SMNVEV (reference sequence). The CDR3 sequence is CASSLAFLQRETQYF. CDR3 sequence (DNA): TGTGCCAGCAGTTTGGCGTTCCTCCAGAGGGAGACCCAGTACTTC.

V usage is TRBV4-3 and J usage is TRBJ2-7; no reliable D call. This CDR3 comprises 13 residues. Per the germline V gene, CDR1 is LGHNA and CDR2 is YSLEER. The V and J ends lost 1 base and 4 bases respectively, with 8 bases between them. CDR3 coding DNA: TGCGCCAGCAGCCAAGGTCGGAATTACGAGCAGTACTTC. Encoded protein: CASSQGRNYEQYF.

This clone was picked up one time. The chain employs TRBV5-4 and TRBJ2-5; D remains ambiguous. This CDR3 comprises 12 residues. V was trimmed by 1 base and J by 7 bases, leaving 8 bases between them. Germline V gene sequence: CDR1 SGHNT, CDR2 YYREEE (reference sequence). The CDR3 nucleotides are TGTGCCAGCAGCTTGAGTACCGGGACCCAGTACTTC. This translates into CASSLSTGTQYF.

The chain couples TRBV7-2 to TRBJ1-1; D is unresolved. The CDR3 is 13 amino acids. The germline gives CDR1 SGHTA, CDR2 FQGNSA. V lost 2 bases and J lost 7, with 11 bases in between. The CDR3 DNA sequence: TGTGCCAGCAGCTTAACGGAGTTGAGTGAAGCTTTCTTT. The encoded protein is CASSLTELSEAFF.

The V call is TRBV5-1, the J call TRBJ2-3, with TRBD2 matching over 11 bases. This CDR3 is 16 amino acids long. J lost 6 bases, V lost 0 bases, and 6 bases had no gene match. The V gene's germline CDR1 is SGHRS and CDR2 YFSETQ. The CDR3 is CASSLASGGTWDTQYF. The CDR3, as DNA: TGCGCCAGCAGCTTGGCTAGCGGGGGGACCTGGGATACGCAGTATTTT.

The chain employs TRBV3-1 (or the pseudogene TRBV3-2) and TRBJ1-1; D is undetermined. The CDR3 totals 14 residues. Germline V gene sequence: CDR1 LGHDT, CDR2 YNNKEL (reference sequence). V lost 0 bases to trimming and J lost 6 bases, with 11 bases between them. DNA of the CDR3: TGTGCCAGCAGCCAAGATCCAGCTATCGCTGAAGCTTTCTTT. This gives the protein CASSQDPAIAEAFF.

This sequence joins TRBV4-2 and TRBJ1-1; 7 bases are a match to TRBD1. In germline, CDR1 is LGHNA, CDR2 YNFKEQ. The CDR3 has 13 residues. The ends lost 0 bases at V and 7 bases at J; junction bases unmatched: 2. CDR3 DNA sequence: TGTGCCAGCAGCCAAGAAGGGACAGATGAAGCTTTCTTT. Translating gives CASSQEGTDEAFF.

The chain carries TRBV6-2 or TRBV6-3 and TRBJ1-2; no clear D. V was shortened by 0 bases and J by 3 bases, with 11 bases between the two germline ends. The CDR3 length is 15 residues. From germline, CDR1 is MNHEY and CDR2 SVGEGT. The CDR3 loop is CASSYSLGTHYGYTF. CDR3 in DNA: TGTGCCAGCAGTTACTCCCTCGGCACCCACTATGGCTACACCTTC.

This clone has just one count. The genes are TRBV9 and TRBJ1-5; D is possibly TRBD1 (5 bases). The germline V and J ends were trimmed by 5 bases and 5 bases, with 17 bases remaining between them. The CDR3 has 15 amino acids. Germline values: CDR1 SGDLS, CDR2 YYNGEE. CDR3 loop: CASSERGTDDQPQHF. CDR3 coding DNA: TGTGCCAGCAGTGAACGCGGGACGGATGATCAGCCCCAGCATTTT.

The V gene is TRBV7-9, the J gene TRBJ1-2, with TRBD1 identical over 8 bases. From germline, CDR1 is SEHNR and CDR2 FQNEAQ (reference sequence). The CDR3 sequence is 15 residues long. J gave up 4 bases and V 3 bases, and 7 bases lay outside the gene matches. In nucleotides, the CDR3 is TGTGCCAGCAGCTTTGGGCAGGGGGCCGGCTATGGCTACACCTTC. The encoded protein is CASSFGQGAGYGYTF.

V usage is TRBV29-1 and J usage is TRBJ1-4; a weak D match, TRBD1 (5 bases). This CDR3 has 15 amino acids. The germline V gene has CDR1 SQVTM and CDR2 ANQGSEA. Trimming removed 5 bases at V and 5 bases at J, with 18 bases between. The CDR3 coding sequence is TGCAGCGTTCTCGGGACCCCGAGCTCCAATGAAAAACTGTTTTTT. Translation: CSVLGTPSSNEKLFF.

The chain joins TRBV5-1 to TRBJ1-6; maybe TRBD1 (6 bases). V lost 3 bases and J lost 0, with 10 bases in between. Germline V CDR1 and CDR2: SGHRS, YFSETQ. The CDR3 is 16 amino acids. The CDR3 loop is CASSSRTDSYNSPLHF. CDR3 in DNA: TGCGCCAGCAGCTCAAGGACAGACTCCTATAATTCACCCCTCCACTTT.

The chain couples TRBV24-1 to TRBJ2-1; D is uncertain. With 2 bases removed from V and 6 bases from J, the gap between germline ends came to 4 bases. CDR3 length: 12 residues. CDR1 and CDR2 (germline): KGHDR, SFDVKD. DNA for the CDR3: TGTGCCACCAGTGATTGGGGCAATGAGCAGTTCTTC. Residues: CATSDWGNEQFF.

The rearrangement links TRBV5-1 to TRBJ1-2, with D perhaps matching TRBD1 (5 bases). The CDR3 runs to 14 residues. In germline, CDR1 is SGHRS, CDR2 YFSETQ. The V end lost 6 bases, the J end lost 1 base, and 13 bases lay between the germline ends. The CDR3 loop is CASNRLGDNYGYTF. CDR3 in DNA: TGCGCCAGCAATAGGTTGGGGGATAACTATGGCTACACCTTC.

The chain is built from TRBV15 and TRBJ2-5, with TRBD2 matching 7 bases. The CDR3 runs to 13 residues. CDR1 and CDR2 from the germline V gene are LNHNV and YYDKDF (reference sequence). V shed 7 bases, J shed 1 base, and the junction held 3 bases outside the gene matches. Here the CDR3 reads CATKLALQETQYF. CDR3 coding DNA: TGTGCCACCAAACTAGCGCTCCAAGAGACCCAGTACTTC.